The 22 T cell receptor beta chains given below trace back to one sample, sequenced in a study of T cell clones after liver transplantation. Method: immunoSEQ multiplex PCR; TCRdb's copy keeps in-frame clones and lacks some. The data hold tens of thousands of clones, with around nine tenths observed a single time. The source material was CD4+ T cells from blood, sampled before liver transplant. The receptor set was obtained from a human donor who received a liver transplant.

The gene calls are TRBV18 and TRBJ2-2, with 10 positions matching TRBD1. The CDR3 totals 17 residues. V trimming: 0 bases; J trimming: 1 base; junction bases outside the gene matches: 2. Germline assignment: CDR1 KGHSH and CDR2 LQKENI. CDR3 loop: CASSPPGQGLNTGELFF. In DNA, the CDR3 is TGTGCCAGCTCACCACCGGGACAGGGGTTGAACACCGGGGAGCTGTTTTTT. The full variable domain, rest sourced from reference TRBV18 and TRBJ2-2, is NAGVMQNPRHLVRRRGQEARLRCSPMKGHSHVYWYRQLPEEGLKFMVYLQKENIIDESGMPKERFSAEFPKEGPSILRIQQVVRGDSAAYFCASSPPGQGLNTGELFFGEGSRLTVL.

The chain uses TRBV6-5 and TRBJ2-3; TRBD1 matches 7 bases. CDR3 size: 15 residues. The J segment lost 0 bases and the V segment lost 8 bases, leaving 8 bases of the junction unmatched. Germline CDR1 and CDR2: MNHEY and SVGAGI. CDR3 in amino acids: CASSSGQRSTDTQYF. As DNA, the CDR3 is TGTGCCAGCTCCTCGGGACAGAGGAGCACAGATACGCAGTATTTT.

This clone showed up just once. This chain connects TRBV9 to TRBJ2-7, with a tentative D call TRBD1 (5 bases). V dropped 0 bases and J dropped 5 bases, with 15 bases sitting between them. This CDR3 has 15 amino acids. Germline V gene sequence: CDR1 SGDLS, CDR2 YYNGEE. Written as DNA, the CDR3 is TGTGCCAGCAGCGTAGATGGACACAAAACGGACGAGCAGTACTTC. It codes for CASSVDGHKTDEQYF.

The chain employs TRBV18 and TRBJ1-3; D might be TRBD1 (5 bases). The germline CDR1 and CDR2 sequences are KGHSH and LQKENI. The CDR3 extends over 17 amino acids. V gave up 3 bases and J gave up 0 bases, with 15 bases separating them. CDR3 sequence (DNA): TGTGCCAGCTCACCCGGGAGGGGCCAAATCTCTGGAAACACCATATATTTT. Translating it yields CASSPGRGQISGNTIYF.

V gene TRBV13 combines with J gene TRBJ1-3; weak D call: TRBD1 (6 bases). The CDR3 runs to 15 residues. The germline V gene has CDR1 PRHDT and CDR2 FYEKMQ (reference sequence). V lost 5 bases and J lost 4, with 15 bases in between. CDR3 coding DNA: TGTGCCAGCAGCCTACCGGGACAAGAGGGAAACACCATATATTTT. Residues: CASSLPGQEGNTIYF.

This chain connects TRBV30 to TRBJ2-7; TRBD1 might be the D (6 bases). Looked up from germline, CDR1 is GTSNPN and CDR2 is SVGIG (reference sequence). The CDR3 is made up of 15 amino acids. Trimming stripped 3 bases from V and 2 bases from J, with 17 bases between. The CDR3 protein is CAWRTKTGVTYEQYF. The CDR3 DNA follows: TGTGCCTGGAGGACCAAGACAGGAGTAACCTACGAGCAGTACTTC.

This clone appeared a single time. The chain is built from TRBV5-4 and TRBJ2-1; D remains ambiguous. CDR1 is SGHNT, CDR2 YYREEE, per germline (reference sequence). V lost 6 bases, J lost 0 bases, and 10 bases lay in between. This CDR3 is built from 14 residues. DNA for the CDR3: TGTGCCAGCACCCTGGATAGCTCCTACAATGAGCAGTTCTTC. Translating it yields CASTLDSSYNEQFF.

The chain couples TRBV5-6 to TRBJ1-4, with TRBD1 identical over 8 bases. J gave up 6 bases and V 0 bases, and 4 bases lay outside the gene matches. Germline V gene data show CDR1 as SGHDT and CDR2 as YYEEEE. There are 15 residues in the CDR3. The CDR3 coding sequence is TGTGCCAGCAGCTTGGTGGCAGGGGGCGATGAAAAACTGTTTTTT. Translation: CASSLVAGGDEKLFF.

V is TRBV27 and J is TRBJ2-3; D is uncertain. Between the trimmed V and J ends, which lost 1 base and 1 base, there was a span of 18 bases. The CDR3 runs 18 residues. CDR1 MNHEY and CDR2 SMNVEV come from the germline V gene (reference sequence). CDR3 region: CASSLYRRGEVGTDTQYF. CDR3 nucleotide sequence: TGTGCCAGCAGTTTATATCGACGAGGCGAGGTGGGCACAGATACGCAGTATTTT.

V usage is TRBV18 and J usage is TRBJ2-7, with 10 bases identical to TRBD1. The junction had 6 bases not matched to a gene; V was cut back by 6 bases and J by 4 bases. Germline V gene lookup returns CDR1 KGHSH and CDR2 LQKENI. This CDR3 is 14 amino acids long. CDR3 in amino acids: CASSPDRGVYEQYF. The DNA for the CDR3 is TGTGCCAGCTCTCCGGACAGGGGGGTGTACGAGCAGTACTTC. The complete variable domain, with remaining parts taken from reference TRBV18 and TRBJ2-7, reads NAGVMQNPRHLVRRRGQEARLRCSPMKGHSHVYWYRQLPEEGLKFMVYLQKENIIDESGMPKERFSAEFPKEGPSILRIQQVVRGDSAAYFCASSPDRGVYEQYFGPGTRLTVT.

This clone was seen once. The CDR3 is CASSSSLGGLGEQFF. DNA for the CDR3: TGTGCCAGCAGCTCAAGTTTGGGGGGACTAGGTGAGCAGTTCTTC. V and J are TRBV7-2 and TRBJ2-1; TRBD2 matches at 8 bases. The CDR3 covers 15 residues. The J segment lost 9 bases and the V segment lost 4 bases, leaving 11 bases of the junction unmatched. The V gene's germline CDR1 is SGHTA and CDR2 FQGNSA.

The chain couples TRBV15 to TRBJ2-2; 7 bases map to TRBD2. CDR3 size: 16 residues. V lost 0 bases, J lost 4 bases, and 5 bases stayed unmatched. The V gene's germline CDR1 is LNHNV and CDR2 YYDKDF (reference sequence). CDR3 DNA: TGTGCCACCAGCAGAGAGGGCGGGAGCGGCACCGGGGAGCTGTTTTTT. Its translation is CATSREGGSGTGELFF.

The V call is TRBV19, the J call TRBJ1-1, with D perhaps matching TRBD1 (5 bases). The CDR3 totals 15 residues. V was shortened by 3 bases and J by 1 base, with 12 bases between the two germline ends. CDR1 and CDR2 from the germline V gene are LNHDA and SQIVND (reference sequence). Here the CDR3 DNA reads TGTGCCAGTAGTATGGGAGGGACGGCGAACACTGAAGCTTTCTTT. Translated: CASSMGGTANTEAFF.

V usage is TRBV5-1 and J usage is TRBJ2-7, with 11 bases lining up with TRBD2. Germline lookup yields CDR1 SGHRS and CDR2 YFSETQ. The CDR3 sequence is 15 residues long. Trimming cost V 5 bases and J 2 bases; bases outside gene matches: 6. CDR3 residues: CASRAGTSGTYEQYF. CDR3 in DNA: TGCGCCAGCAGAGCCGGGACTAGCGGAACCTACGAGCAGTACTTC.

The count of this clone is one. V usage is TRBV10-2 and J usage is TRBJ2-1; 8 bases are shared with TRBD2. The CDR3 extends over 19 amino acids. CDR1 and CDR2 (germline): WSHSY, SAAADI. The V and J ends lost 3 bases and 8 bases, in that order; junction bases with no gene match: 21. The CDR3 region is CASSDIPSQIAGFRDEQFF. The CDR3 DNA is TGCGCCAGCAGTGATATCCCTAGCCAGATAGCGGGATTTAGGGATGAGCAGTTCTTC.

This clone has just one count. V and J are TRBV5-4 and TRBJ2-7; a possible D gene is TRBD1 (6 bases). Germline V lookup: CDR1 SGHNT, CDR2 YYREEE (reference sequence). The V and J ends lost 3 bases and 2 bases respectively, with 18 bases between them. CDR3 length: 16 residues. CDR3 sequence: CASSSRGGHLPYEQYF. CDR3 DNA sequence: TGTGCCAGCAGCTCGCGTGGGGGCCACCTCCCCTACGAGCAGTACTTC.

The chain links TRBV6-5 to TRBJ2-5, with a weak D call TRBD2 (6 bases). Per the germline V gene, CDR1 is MNHEY and CDR2 is SVGAGI. CDR3 size: 15 residues. The V end was cut by 3 bases, the J end by 0 bases, with 11 bases between. The CDR3, as DNA: TGTGCCAGCAGTTATAGCGGTCCATACCAAGAGACCCAGTACTTC. This codes for CASSYSGPYQETQYF.

The rearrangement links TRBV5-1 to TRBJ2-5, with D unresolved. V lost 4 bases and J 4 bases, leaving 11 bases between the germline ends. Germline values: CDR1 SGHRS, CDR2 YFSETQ. CDR3 length equals 13 residues. CDR3 in amino acids: CASSVQERETQYF. Written as DNA, the CDR3 is TGCGCCAGCAGCGTCCAGGAGCGAGAGACCCAGTACTTC.

This clone was observed once. V and J are TRBV5-1 and TRBJ2-5; 9 bases align to TRBD1. This CDR3 comprises 15 residues. In germline, CDR1 is SGHRS, CDR2 YFSETQ. With V trimmed by 0 bases and J by 1 base, 1 base remained unmatched. CDR3 sequence (DNA): TGCGCCAGCAGCTTGGTGGGACAGGGCCAAGAGACCCAGTACTTC. It yields the protein CASSLVGQGQETQYF. Together with reference TRBV5-1 and TRBJ2-5, the CDR3 gives the full variable domain: KAGVTQTPRYLIKTRGQQVTLSCSPISGHRSVSWYQQTPGQGLQFLFEYFSETQRNKGNFPGRFSGRQFSNSRSEMNVSTLELGDSALYLCASSLVGQGQETQYFGPGTRLLVL.

The V and J genes are TRBV19 and TRBJ2-7; 7 nucleotides align to TRBD2. The CDR3 runs to 15 residues. Germline V gene data show CDR1 as LNHDA and CDR2 as SQIVND (reference sequence). J was trimmed by 4 bases and V by 1 base; bases with no gene match: 7. The CDR3 region has the DNA TGTGCCAGTAGTATAGGGGGTAGCGGGCTTTACGAGCAGTACTTC. Amino acid sequence: CASSIGGSGLYEQYF.

This clone was recorded a few times. The V gene is TRBV19, the J gene TRBJ1-4; tentative D call: TRBD1 (6 bases). The germline V gene encodes CDR1 LNHDA and CDR2 SQIVND (reference sequence). The CDR3 spans 14 residues. Trimming stripped 7 bases from V and 4 bases from J, with 13 bases between. The CDR3 region is CASTDRNDNEKLFF. CDR3 nucleotides: TGTGCCAGTACCGACAGGAACGATAATGAAAAACTGTTTTTT.

This chain connects TRBV6-5 to TRBJ2-7; TRBD1 agrees at 9 bases. After removal of 4 bases from V and 2 bases from J, the junction contained 6 bases not matched to a gene. Germline CDR1 is MNHEY and CDR2 is SVGAGI. CDR3 length: 15 residues. CDR3: CASSSPGTGTYEQYF. The CDR3 DNA reads TGTGCCAGCAGTTCTCCCGGGACAGGGACCTACGAGCAGTACTTC.